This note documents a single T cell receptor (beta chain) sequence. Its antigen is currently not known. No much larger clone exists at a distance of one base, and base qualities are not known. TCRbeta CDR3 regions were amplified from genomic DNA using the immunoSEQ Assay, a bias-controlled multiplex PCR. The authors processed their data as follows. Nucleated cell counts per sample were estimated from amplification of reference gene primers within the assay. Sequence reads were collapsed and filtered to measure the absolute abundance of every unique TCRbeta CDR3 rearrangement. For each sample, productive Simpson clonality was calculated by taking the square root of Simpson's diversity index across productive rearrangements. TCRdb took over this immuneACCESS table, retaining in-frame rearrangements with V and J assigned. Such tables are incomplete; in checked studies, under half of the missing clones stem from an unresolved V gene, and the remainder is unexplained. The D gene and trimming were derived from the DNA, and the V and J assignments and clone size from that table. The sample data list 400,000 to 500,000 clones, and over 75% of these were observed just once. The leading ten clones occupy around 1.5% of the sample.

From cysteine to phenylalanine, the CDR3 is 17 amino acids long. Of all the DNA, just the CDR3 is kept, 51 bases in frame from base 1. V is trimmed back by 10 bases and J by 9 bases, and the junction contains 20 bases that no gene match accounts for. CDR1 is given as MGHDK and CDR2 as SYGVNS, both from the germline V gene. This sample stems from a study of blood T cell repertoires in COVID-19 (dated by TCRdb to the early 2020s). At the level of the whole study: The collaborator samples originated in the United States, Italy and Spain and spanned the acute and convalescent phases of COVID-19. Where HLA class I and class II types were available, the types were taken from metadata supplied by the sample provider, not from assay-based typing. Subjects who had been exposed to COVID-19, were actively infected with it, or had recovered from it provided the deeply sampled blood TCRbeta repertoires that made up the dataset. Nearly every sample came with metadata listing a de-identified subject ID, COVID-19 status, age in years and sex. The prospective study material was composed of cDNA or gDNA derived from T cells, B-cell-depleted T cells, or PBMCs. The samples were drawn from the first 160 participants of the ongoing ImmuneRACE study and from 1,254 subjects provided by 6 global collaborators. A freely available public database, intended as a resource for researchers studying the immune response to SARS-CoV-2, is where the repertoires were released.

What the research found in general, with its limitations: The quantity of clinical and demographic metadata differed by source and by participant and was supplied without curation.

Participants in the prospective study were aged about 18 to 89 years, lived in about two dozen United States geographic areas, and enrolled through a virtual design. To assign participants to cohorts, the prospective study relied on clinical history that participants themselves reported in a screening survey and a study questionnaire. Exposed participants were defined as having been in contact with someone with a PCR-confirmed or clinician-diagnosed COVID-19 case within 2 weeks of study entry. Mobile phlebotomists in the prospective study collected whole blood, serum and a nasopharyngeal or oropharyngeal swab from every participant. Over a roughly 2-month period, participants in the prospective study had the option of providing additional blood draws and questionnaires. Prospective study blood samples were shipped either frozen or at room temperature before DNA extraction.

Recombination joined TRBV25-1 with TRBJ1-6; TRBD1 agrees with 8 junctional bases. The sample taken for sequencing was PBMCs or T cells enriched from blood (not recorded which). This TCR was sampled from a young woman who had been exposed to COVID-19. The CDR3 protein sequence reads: CAKIGTGDDPGASPLHF. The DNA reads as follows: TGTGCCAAAATAGGGACAGGCGACGATCCAGGAGCTTCACCCCTCCACTTT.